This T cell receptor (beta chain) is from a study of shared clonotypes between healthy human individuals. All of the donors resided in Nashville, Tennessee, and each was a Caucasian adult. TCRdb's copy holds only in-frame clones and misses some; the assay was immunoSEQ multiplex PCR. The sample holds over 1.5 million clones; 95% to 99% are singletons and the top ten take about 0.42%. V was trimmed by 4 bases and J by 1 base, leaving 7 bases between them. This CDR3 is built from 13 residues. The germline CDR1 and CDR2 sequences are SEHNR and FQNEAQ (reference sequence). Sequences were obtained from naive CD4+ T cells sorted from blood. As for subset: CD45RA+ positively selected. This rearrangement joins TRBV7-9 to TRBJ1-1; D is undetermined. The clonotype originates from a man aged 25-45 years in good health. This CDR3 reads CASSSVRNTEAFF. In nucleotides, the CDR3 is TGTGCCAGCAGCTCCGTGAGGAACACTGAAGCTTTCTTT.